This is a list of T cell receptor beta chains from one sample in a study of blood T cell repertoires in COVID-19. Profiling relied on immunoSEQ multiplex PCR, and the TCRdb table lists in-frame clones only, not all of them. The sample lists 81,000 or so clones, approximately 90% occurring once. The sample taken for sequencing was peripheral blood. The receptors derive from a man between 65 and 80 years old with active or convalescent COVID-19. The CDR3 runs from the conserved cysteine through the conserved F or W. A D gene is named only where the DNA matches it firmly. The size entry is marked missing in some rows and otherwise reads once, few, many or a size class.

TRBJ1-1 | - | TRBV20-1 | - | TGCAGTGCTAGTTTCCAGGGCACTGAAGCTTTCTTT | CSASFQGTEAFF
TRBJ1-2 | - | TRBV11-2 | TRBD1 | TGTGCCAGCAGACCTGGACAGGGGATCGGTGGCTACACCTTC | CASRPGQGIGGYTF
TRBJ1-5 | - | TRBV2 | TRBD1 | TGTGCCAGCAGCGAGACAGGGGAGGATCAGCCCCAGCATTTT | CASSETGEDQPQHF
TRBJ1-1 | - | TRBV6-4 | TRBD1 | TGTGCCAGCAGCCGGGACAGGGCCACTGAAGCTTTCTTT | CASSRDRATEAFF
TRBJ1-1 | - | TRBV5-4 | - | TGTGCCAGCAGCTTCCAGGGAGGCACTGAAGCTTTCTTT | CASSFQGGTEAFF
TRBJ1-2 | - | TRBV28 | - | TGTGCCAGCAGTAAGACTTATGGCTACACCTTC | CASSKTYGYTF
TRBJ1-2 | - | TRBV11-2 | TRBD1 | TGTGCCAGCAGCCGAGCAGGGGGATATGGCTACACCTTC | CASSRAGGYGYTF
TRBJ2-1 | - | TRBV9 | TRBD2 | TGTGCCAGCAGCTCCGGACTAGCGGGGTATAGGTATGAGCAGTTCTTC | CASSSGLAGYRYEQFF
TRBJ2-7 | - | TRBV6-5 | - | TGTGCCAGCAGTTACAACCGGGACTCCTACGAGCAGTACTTC | CASSYNRDSYEQYF
TRBJ1-1 | - | TRBV7-2 | TRBD1 | TGTGCCAGCAGCTTGACAGGGGGAAACACTGAAGCTTTCTTT | CASSLTGGNTEAFF
TRBJ1-1 | once | TRBV6-6 | - | TGTGCCAGCAGTTACCGGGGGGGGACTGAAGCTTTCTTT | CASSYRGGTEAFF
TRBJ1-4 | - | TRBV3-1/TRBV3-2 | - | TGTGCCAGCAGCCTCTATGTTAATGAAAAACTGTTTTTT | CASSLYVNEKLFF
TRBJ1-5 | - | TRBV6-2/TRBV6-3 | TRBD1 | TGTGCCAGCAGTTACCCACAGTACAGGGGCGGCAATCAGCCCCAGCATTTT | CASSYPQYRGGNQPQHF
TRBJ2-3 | - | TRBV18 | TRBD2 | TGTGCCAGCTCCCGAGGACTAGCGGGGGCCTCGGGGGATACGCAGTATTTT | CASSRGLAGASGDTQYF
TRBJ1-4 | - | TRBV7-9 | - | TGTGCCAGCAGCTCACCGCTGCAGGTCGAAAAACTGTTTTTT | CASSSPLQVEKLFF
TRBJ1-1 | - | TRBV18 | - | TGTGCCAGCTCACCATTGGGGGGGTCGAACACTGAAGCTTTCTTT | CASSPLGGSNTEAFF
TRBJ2-5 | - | TRBV2 | TRBD2 | TGTGCCAGCAGCGGGACTAGCGGGGGCGGCGTGGAGACCCAGTACTTC | CASSGTSGGGVETQYF
TRBJ1-2 | - | TRBV6-4 | TRBD1 | TGTGCCAGCAGCTCGGGACAGGGGAACTATGGCTACACCTTC | CASSSGQGNYGYTF
TRBJ1-1 | - | TRBV3-1/TRBV3-2 | TRBD1 | TGTGCCAGCAGCCAAGATCACAGGGGCACTGAAGCTTTCTTT | CASSQDHRGTEAFF
TRBJ1-5 | - | TRBV19 | TRBD1 | TGTGCCAGTAGCACCGGGACAGGGACTCAGCCCCAGCATTTT | CASSTGTGTQPQHF
TRBJ1-2 | once | TRBV29-1 | - | TGCAGCGTCGCAGGGAACGTAGGCTACACCTTC | CSVAGNVGYTF
TRBJ1-5 | - | TRBV15 | TRBD1 | TGTGCCACCAGCAGAGATCTGGGACAGTATGATAGCAATCAGCCCCAGCATTTT | CATSRDLGQYDSNQPQHF
TRBJ2-6 | - | TRBV10-3 | - | TGTGCCATCAGTGAGTCAATGACTTCTGGGGCCAACGTCCTGACTTTC | CAISESMTSGANVLTF
TRBJ2-7 | - | TRBV7-2 | - | TGTGCCAGCAGCTTCCAGGGGAATGAGCAGTACTTC | CASSFQGNEQYF
TRBJ1-2 | - | TRBV7-2 | - | TGTGCCAGCAGTCAAAGTCAGGGCAGGGGAAGCTATGGCTACACCTTC | CASSQSQGRGSYGYTF
TRBJ1-2 | - | TRBV24-1 | TRBD1 | TGTGCCACCAGTGATTTGCGTGACAGGGGGCGCGGATACTATGGCTACACCTTC | CATSDLRDRGRGYYGYTF
TRBJ2-7 | - | TRBV9 | TRBD1 | TGTGCCAGCAGCGTAGATGGACAGGGCTCCTACGAGCAGTACTTC | CASSVDGQGSYEQYF
TRBJ1-6 | - | TRBV11-2 | - | TGTGCCAGCAGCTTCTCCGGGACCTATAATTCACCCCTCCACTTT | CASSFSGTYNSPLHF
TRBJ1-1 | - | TRBV7-9 | TRBD1 | TGTGCCAGCAGAAGGGGGACAGGGACGAACACTGAAGCTTTCTTT | CASRRGTGTNTEAFF
TRBJ2-1 | - | TRBV7-2 | TRBD1 | TGTGCCAGCAGCTCCCGAGGACAGGGAAACAATGAGCAGTTCTTC | CASSSRGQGNNEQFF
TRBJ2-7 | - | TRBV5-1 | TRBD1 | TGCGCCAGCAGCGGAATTGACAGGGGCTACGAGCAGTACTTC | CASSGIDRGYEQYF
TRBJ1-5 | - | TRBV21-1 | - | TGTGCCAGCAGCCGGGGACAGGGGAGGGGAAATCAGCCCCAGCATTTT | CASSRGQGRGNQPQHF
TRBJ2-3 | - | TRBV19 | - | TGTGCCAGTAGTATAGTCCGCGGAGATACGCAGTATTTT | CASSIVRGDTQYF
TRBJ2-5 | - | TRBV2 | - | TGTGCCAGCGGGGTACTGACTAGTCAAGAGACCCAGTACTTC | CASGVLTSQETQYF
TRBJ1-3 | - | TRBV18 | - | TGTGCCAGCTCACCACTTCACCCAGGGGACACCATATATTTT | CASSPLHPGDTIYF
TRBJ1-5 | - | TRBV2 | TRBD1 | TGTGCCAGCAGTGAGGACAGGGGATATCAGCCCCAGCATTTT | CASSEDRGYQPQHF
TRBJ1-4 | - | TRBV2 | - | TGTGCCAGCAATCCAGGGGATGAAAAACTGTTTTTT | CASNPGDEKLFF
TRBJ2-5 | - | TRBV7-2 | - | TGTGCCAGCAGCTTCCCCGGGGAGGCTGCTAAGGAGACCCAGTACTTC | CASSFPGEAAKETQYF
TRBJ1-1 | once | TRBV3-1/TRBV3-2 | - | TGTGCCAGCAGCGTGGTTACGGGCACTGAAGCTTTCTTT | CASSVVTGTEAFF
TRBJ2-3 | once | TRBV5-8 | - | TGTGCCAGCAGCTTCCGGCAGGGCAGCTATCGCACAGATACGCAGTATTTT | CASSFRQGSYRTDTQYF
TRBJ2-7 | - | TRBV6-2/TRBV6-3 | TRBD2 | TGTGCCAGCAGTTACGGTCTTAGCGGGGGCGACGAGCAGTACTTC | CASSYGLSGGDEQYF
TRBJ2-7 | - | TRBV27 | TRBD1 | TGTGCCAGCAGCCAGGGACAGGGTCTATACGAGCAGTACTTC | CASSQGQGLYEQYF
TRBJ1-2 | - | TRBV3-1/TRBV3-2 | TRBD1 | TGTGCCAGCAGCCTCGGACAGGGACTTGGCTACACCTTC | CASSLGQGLGYTF
TRBJ1-2 | - | TRBV5-4 | - | TGTGCCAGCAGCACCCCCGGACACGGTTTTGTGATTGGCTACACCTTC | CASSTPGHGFVIGYTF
TRBJ2-5 | - | TRBV27 | - | TGTGCCAGCAGCCCCCAGGGGTGTCAAGAGACCCAGTACTTC | CASSPQGCQETQYF
TRBJ1-1 | - | TRBV19 | TRBD1 | TGTGCCAGTAGTATAGAGGGACAGCACACTGAAGCTTTCTTT | CASSIEGQHTEAFF
TRBJ2-5 | - | TRBV18 | - | TGTGCCAGCTCACCATATCAGGGATTAGAGACCCAGTACTTC | CASSPYQGLETQYF
TRBJ1-2 | - | TRBV30 | TRBD1 | TGTGCCTGGAGTCCTGACAGGGGGAACTATGGCTACACCTTC | CAWSPDRGNYGYTF
TRBJ2-5 | - | TRBV11-2 | - | TGTGCCAGCAGCTTGGGACATGGGGGTTCGGAGACCCAGTACTTC | CASSLGHGGSETQYF
TRBJ1-2 | - | TRBV30 | - | TGTGCCTGGAGTGTCGGTCAAACAGGGTACGGCTACACCTTC | CAWSVGQTGYGYTF
TRBJ1-1 | - | TRBV11-1 | - | TGTGCCAGCAGCTTTGGCGGACTTTCCACTGAAGCTTTCTTT | CASSFGGLSTEAFF
TRBJ2-3 | - | TRBV5-4 | - | TGTGCCAGCAGCCCCCCGGGGTATCCGGCAACGGGCACAGATACGCAGTATTTT | CASSPPGYPATGTDTQYF
TRBJ2-5 | - | TRBV30 | TRBD2 | TGTGCCTGGAGTCGAGCGGGGGGGCTGCCCTCAGAGACCCAGTACTTC | CAWSRAGGLPSETQYF
TRBJ2-5 | - | TRBV11-3 | TRBD1 | TGTGCCAGCAGCTTAGGAGCAGGGGGAGAGACCCAGTACTTC | CASSLGAGGETQYF
TRBJ1-3 | - | TRBV27 | TRBD1 | TGTGCCAGCAGTTTAGCCGGAGGGGGCCCTAATGGAAACACCATATATTTT | CASSLAGGGPNGNTIYF
TRBJ2-1 | - | TRBV15 | - | TGTGCCACCAGCAGTGCCAGGGAATCTGAGCAGTTCTTC | CATSSARESEQFF
TRBJ1-2 | few | TRBV4-1 | TRBD1 | TGCGCCAGCAGCCAAAGTTTGGGACAGTATGGCTACACCTTC | CASSQSLGQYGYTF